Listed below are T cell receptor beta chains from one sample, sequenced in a study of blood T cells in healthy people across ages. TCRdb processed the 5' RACE reads anew with MiXCR; each CDR3 protein has one entry. The data show 1.4 million or so distinct CDR3 sequences, approximately 39% seen once. Sequencing was performed on blood. The receptor source for this set is a woman between 18 and 29 years old in good health. CDR3s include the opening cysteine and the closing phenylalanine or tryptophan. A D gene is named only where the DNA matches it firmly. Size values are once, few and many counts, or a class for expanded clones, and some rows have none.

J | D | size | V | DNA | CDR3
TRBJ1-2 | NA | NA | TRBV4-3 | TGCGCCAGCAGCCAAGGCCGCCAGGGCAATCAGGGTGGCTACACCTTC | CASSQGRQGNQGGYTF
TRBJ2-6 | TRBD1 | NA | TRBV20-1 | TGCAGTGCAAAATGCCGGGACAGTGGGGCCAACGTCCTGACTTTC | CSAKCRDSGANVLTF
TRBJ2-1 | TRBD2 | many | TRBV27 | TGTGCCAGCAGTCCGGGGACTAGCGGGAGCAATGAGCAGTTCTTC | CASSPGTSGSNEQFF
TRBJ2-5 | TRBD1 | NA | TRBV5-5 | TGTGCCAGCAGACGGGACAGGGGCATTTTCAATGAGCAGTACTTC | CASRRDRGIFNEQYF
TRBJ1-2 | NA | few | TRBV15 | TGTGCCACCAGCAGTACGGACTATGGCTACACCTTC | CATSSTDYGYTF
TRBJ2-7 | NA | NA | TRBV7-9 | TGTGCCAGCAGCTTATATTACGGGTCCTACGAGCAGTACTTC | CASSLYYGSYEQYF
TRBJ1-5 | NA | NA | TRBV12-3/TRBV12-4 | TGTGCCAGCAGGGCCAGGACAGATAGCAATCAGCCCCAGCATTTT | CASRARTDSNQPQHF
TRBJ1-5 | TRBD1 | few | TRBV6-6 | TGTGCCAGCAGAAGGCCGGGACAGGGGGCTCAGCCCCAGCATTTT | CASRRPGQGAQPQHF
TRBJ2-6 | NA | NA | TRBV19 | TGTGCCACCCGATCTGGGGCCAACGTCCTGACTTTC | CATRSGANVLTF
TRBJ2-7 | NA | few | TRBV6-6 | TGTGCCAGCAGCAGTGCTCGTGGGAGCTCCCTCCTCATTGACGAGCAGTACTTC | CASSSARGSSLLIDEQYF
TRBJ1-2 | NA | NA | TRBV4-1 | TGCGCCAGCAGCCTAACCGAACGGGCCGTGAACTATGGCTACACCTTC | CASSLTERAVNYGYTF
TRBJ2-5 | TRBD2 | NA | TRBV6-5 | TGTGCCAGCAGTTACTCCGGTCCTAGCGGGAGTAGGGAGACCCAGTACTTC | CASSYSGPSGSRETQYF
TRBJ1-5 | NA | many | TRBV6-2/TRBV6-3 | TGTGCCAGCAGTTACCGCAATCAGCCCCAGCATTTT | CASSYRNQPQHF
TRBJ1-2 | NA | NA | TRBV5-1 | TGCGCCAGCAGCTTGGACAGACAGAATGGCTACACCTTC | CASSLDRQNGYTF
TRBJ2-3 | TRBD2 | few | TRBV7-2 | TGTGCCAGCGTCGGGAGGGTTTCAGATACGCAGTATTTT | CASVGRVSDTQYF
TRBJ2-1 | TRBD2 | NA | TRBV28 | TGTGCCAGCAGGGCTAGCGGGAGTTCTAATGAGCAGTTCTTC | CASRASGSSNEQFF
TRBJ2-3 | TRBD2 | NA | TRBV25-1 | TGTGCCAGCAGTGACTCCGGGGGAGGGGATACGCAGTATTTT | CASSDSGGGDTQYF
TRBJ2-2 | NA | NA | TRBV12-5 | TGTGCTAGTGGTCCCTCCGGAGGGGCGCTAAACACCGGGGAGCTGTTTTTT | CASGPSGGALNTGELFF
TRBJ1-5 | TRBD1 | NA | TRBV20-1 | TGCAGTGCTACCGGGGCAGGGGGCGCTTCAGGTCAGCCCCAGCATTTT | CSATGAGGASGQPQHF
TRBJ1-1 | TRBD1 | NA | TRBV7-9 | TGTGCCAGCACCTACCCATTGGCGACAGGGAACATGAACACTGAAGCTTTCTTT | CASTYPLATGNMNTEAFF
TRBJ2-2 | NA | NA | TRBV20-1 | TGCAGTGCAACCGGGACGGAAACCACCGGGGAGCTGTTTTTT | CSATGTETTGELFF
TRBJ2-7 | NA | few | TRBV6-5 | TGTGCCAGCAGTTACTCGTGGGGAAGCTCCTACGAGCAGTACTTC | CASSYSWGSSYEQYF
TRBJ2-3 | NA | many | TRBV10-3 | TGTGCCATCAGTGGAACGACGAGACGAACAGATACGCAGTATTTT | CAISGTTRRTDTQYF
TRBJ2-3 | NA | NA | TRBV20-1 | TGCAGTGCTAGAGGTCGTGTGGGGTTCACAGATACGCAGTATTTT | CSARGRVGFTDTQYF
TRBJ2-1 | TRBD2 | NA | TRBV6-2/TRBV6-3 | TGTGCCAGCAGCCCGGACTGGGAGGGCGATGAGCAGTTCTTC | CASSPDWEGDEQFF
TRBJ1-5 | NA | NA | TRBV7-6 | TGTGCCAGCAGCTTAAGCTCCCACCGGGGCAATCAGCCCCAGCATTTT | CASSLSSHRGNQPQHF
TRBJ2-3 | NA | once | TRBV7-9 | TGTGCCAGCAGCTCACTGGGCCACAGCACAGATACGCAGTATTTT | CASSSLGHSTDTQYF
TRBJ2-5 | NA | NA | TRBV30 | TGTGCCTGGAGTGTTCTAGACCAAGAGACCCAGTACTTC | CAWSVLDQETQYF
TRBJ2-3 | NA | once | TRBV12-3/TRBV12-4 | TGTGCCAGCAGTGCCACGGATGGGGATACGCAGTATTTT | CASSATDGDTQYF
TRBJ2-3 | TRBD2 | few | TRBV20-1 | TGCAGTGTCCGGACTAGCGGGAGTGCAGATACGCAGTATTTT | CSVRTSGSADTQYF
TRBJ1-1 | NA | few | TRBV7-2 | TGTGCCAGCAGCGTAGCGGGACAACCTGGGGAGGCTTTCTTT | CASSVAGQPGEAFF
TRBJ1-2 | TRBD1 | many | TRBV7-2 | TGTGCCAGCAGCTTATTACAGGGGGATGGCTACACCTTC | CASSLLQGDGYTF
TRBJ1-2 | TRBD1 | NA | TRBV10-3 | TGTGCCATCAAACCCGCCAGGGACAGGGATGACGGCTACACCTTC | CAIKPARDRDDGYTF
TRBJ2-7 | TRBD1 | few | TRBV27 | TGTGCCAGCAGTCCCCAGGGGGCCGCCTACGAGCAGTACTTC | CASSPQGAAYEQYF
TRBJ1-2 | NA | few | TRBV7-9 | TGTGCCAGCAGCTTCGGGACCCCCGGGTATGGCTACACCTTC | CASSFGTPGYGYTF
TRBJ1-1 | NA | few | TRBV5-1 | TGCGCCAGCAGCTTACCGGGGTTGAGCACTGAAGCTTTCTTT | CASSLPGLSTEAFF
TRBJ2-1 | TRBD2 | few | TRBV20-1 | TGCAGTGCTAGGCCGGGACTATCCTACAATGAGCAGTTCTTC | CSARPGLSYNEQFF
TRBJ2-7 | NA | NA | TRBV6-5 | TGTGCCAGCAGTTACTCGAGGATAGGCTACGAGCAGTACTTC | CASSYSRIGYEQYF
TRBJ2-1 | NA | few | TRBV6-2/TRBV6-3 | TGTGCCATCAATAGGTACAATGAGCAGTTCTTC | CAINRYNEQFF
TRBJ2-3 | TRBD2 | NA | TRBV28 | TGTGCCAGCTTTACTAGCGATCGAGATACGCAGTATTTT | CASFTSDRDTQYF
TRBJ2-7 | TRBD2 | NA | TRBV4-2 | TGTGCCAGCAGCCAATCAACTAGCGGGAGTATGTACGAGCAGTACTTC | CASSQSTSGSMYEQYF
TRBJ1-2 | TRBD1 | few | TRBV7-9 | TGTGCCAGCAGCGTCGGGACAGACATCTATGGCTACACCTTC | CASSVGTDIYGYTF
TRBJ2-1 | NA | NA | TRBV5-1 | TGCGCCAGCAGCTTGTGGCCGGGGGCTAGCTCCTACAATGAGCAGTTCTTC | CASSLWPGASSYNEQFF
TRBJ2-3 | NA | few | TRBV6-5 | TGTGCCAGCAGCTACCTGGGAGTCACAGATACGCAGTATTTT | CASSYLGVTDTQYF
TRBJ1-1 | NA | few | TRBV7-3 | TGTGCCAGCAGTCCCCAAGCCTCGAACACTGAAGCTTTCTTT | CASSPQASNTEAFF
TRBJ1-1 | TRBD1 | few | TRBV5-1 | TGCGCCAGCAGGGGACAGGGTATCGGCACTGAAGCTTTCTTT | CASRGQGIGTEAFF
TRBJ1-2 | TRBD1 | NA | TRBV3-1 | TGTGCCAGCAGCCTCACCGGGACAGGGGGCGGGTCCTATGGCTACACCTTC | CASSLTGTGGGSYGYTF
TRBJ2-5 | NA | NA | TRBV12-3/TRBV12-4 | TGTGCCAGCAGGACTGACGCTGAAGAGACCCAGTACTTC | CASRTDAEETQYF
TRBJ2-5 | NA | NA | TRBV7-9 | TGTGCCAGCAGCCTGTACCTAGGGGAGACCCAGTACTTC | CASSLYLGETQYF
TRBJ1-2 | NA | NA | TRBV4-3 | TGCGCCAGCAGCCAAGGCCCAGCCGGGACATTCATCTATGGCTACACCTTC | CASSQGPAGTFIYGYTF
TRBJ1-5 | NA | many | TRBV12-3/TRBV12-4 | TGTGCCAGCAGTTTCGGGCGCCAGCCCCAGCATTTT | CASSFGRQPQHF
TRBJ2-3 | NA | NA | TRBV6-5 | TGTGCCAGCAGTTGCCGGCGGAGCACAGATACGCAGTATTTT | CASSCRRSTDTQYF
TRBJ1-5 | NA | NA | TRBV18 | TGTGCCAGCTCACCTATGTGGGAGACTAATCAGCCCCAGCATTTT | CASSPMWETNQPQHF
TRBJ2-2 | NA | NA | TRBV24-1 | TGTGCCACCAGTGTGGCTGCGACCGGGGAGCTGTTTTTT | CATSVAATGELFF
TRBJ1-1 | NA | once | TRBV7-2 | TGTGCCAGCAGCCCTCGGGGGTCCGGGGGGAACACTGAAGCTTTCTTT | CASSPRGSGGNTEAFF
TRBJ2-3 | TRBD2 | few | TRBV7-2 | TGTGTCAGCAGCTACGGACTAGTCACAGATACGCAGTATTTT | CVSSYGLVTDTQYF
TRBJ1-1 | NA | few | TRBV6-6 | TGTGCCAGCACCTACCCGGGGCAGGGCACTGAAGCTTTCTTT | CASTYPGQGTEAFF
TRBJ1-2 | TRBD1 | few | TRBV4-3 | TGCGCCAGCAGCCAAGGAGACAGGGTTAACTATGGCTACACCTTC | CASSQGDRVNYGYTF
TRBJ2-2 | NA | NA | TRBV7-9 | TGTGCCAGCAGCCCGCACAGGGATCACGGGGAGCTGTTTTTT | CASSPHRDHGELFF
TRBJ2-3 | TRBD2 | NA | TRBV20-1 | TGCAGTGCCCGACTAGCGGAAACAGATACGCAGTATTTT | CSARLAETDTQYF